This TCR beta chain was found in a study of cytomegalovirus exposure and HLA in healthy donors. The PCR made use of 60 Vbeta and 13 Jbeta primers. Profiling relied on immunoSEQ multiplex PCR, and the TCRdb table lists in-frame clones only, not all of them. The sample has 130,000 to 150,000 clones, approximately 80% seen once; the top ten hold more than 10%. Trimming at V came to 2 bases and at J to 2 bases, leaving 3 bases not matched to a gene. The CDR3 length is 16 residues. The germline CDR1 and CDR2 sequences are SNHLY and FYNNEI. Sequencing used PBMCs. The gene calls are TRBV2 and TRBJ2-3, with 11 positions matching TRBD2. The source of this sequence is a man in his forties in good health and CMV-seropositive. Here the CDR3 DNA reads TGTGCCAGCAGTGAAAGACTAGCGGGACTCACAGATACGCAGTATTTT. Translated, it gives CASSERLAGLTDTQYF.